What follows are 32 T cell receptor beta chains derived from one specimen sequenced in a study of Ad26.COV2.S vaccination and SARS-CoV-2 variants. Treatment: around 19 received Ad26.COV2.S at low or high dose, single or two shots; five or six received placebo; per-sample allocation not given. Collection of samples fell on day 63 after the first vaccine or placebo injection. Sequenced by immunoSEQ multiplex PCR; TCRdb stores in-frame clones only, minus some. The table lists around 270,000 clones, roughly 89% of them singletons, with about 2.7% in the top ten. The sequenced sample was peripheral blood, obtained in a trial of Ad26.COV2.S vaccine versus placebo. The receptors were gathered from a person between 18 and 65 years old who received the Ad26.COV2.S COVID-19 vaccine or a placebo.

The chain uses TRBV7-2 and TRBJ2-7, with TRBD1 as a possible D gene (6 bases). Germline lookup yields CDR1 SGHTA and CDR2 FQGNSA. The CDR3 is made up of 13 amino acids. V lost 5 bases, J lost 1 base, and 9 bases lay in between. The CDR3 spells CASSTTGSYEQYF. The CDR3 nucleotides read TGTGCCAGCAGCACGACAGGATCCTACGAGCAGTACTTC.

J is TRBJ1-6 and V is TRBV5-4; maybe TRBD1 (5 bases). The CDR3 extends over 19 amino acids. V was clipped by 4 bases and J by 4 bases, with 24 bases between them. Germline CDR1 and CDR2: SGHNT and YYREEE (reference sequence). The CDR3 DNA is TGTGCCAGCAGCCGCAATCCAACAGGCGAATGGGCGTATAATTCACCCCTCCACTTT. This codes for CASSRNPTGEWAYNSPLHF.

This clone came up a few times. The chain recombines TRBV6-6 with TRBJ2-4; possible D gene TRBD1, 7 bases. CDR3 length: 14 residues. V was cut by 6 bases and J by 7 bases, with 16 bases left in between. Germline CDR1 is MNHNY and CDR2 is SVGAGI (reference sequence). In nucleotides, the CDR3 is TGTGCCAGCAGCCCCCCAGGGGGGAGGAACATTCAGTACTTC. The encoded protein is CASSPPGGRNIQYF.

CDR3: CASSFNGRTDTQYF. Written as DNA, the CDR3 is TGCGCCAGCAGCTTCAATGGGCGCACAGATACGCAGTATTTT. This rearrangement joins TRBV5-1 to TRBJ2-3, with unresolved D. With 2 bases removed from V and 1 base from J, the gap between germline ends came to 8 bases. This CDR3 is built from 14 residues. Looked up from germline, CDR1 is SGHRS and CDR2 is YFSETQ. The full variable domain, in which reference TRBV5-1 and TRBJ2-3 provide the parts outside the CDR3, is KAGVTQTPRYLIKTRGQQVTLSCSPISGHRSVSWYQQTPGQGLQFLFEYFSETQRNKGNFPGRFSGRQFSNSRSEMNVSTLELGDSALYLCASSFNGRTDTQYFGPGTRLTVL.

The chain employs TRBV19 and TRBJ2-2; D is perhaps TRBD1 (5 bases). This CDR3 spans 16 amino acids. V was clipped by 0 bases and J by 3 bases, with 11 bases between them. The germline V gene has CDR1 LNHDA and CDR2 SQIVND (reference sequence). The CDR3 DNA reads TGTGCCAGTAGTATAGATCCAGGACATTACACCGGGGAGCTGTTTTTT. Protein product: CASSIDPGHYTGELFF.

V and J are TRBV4-1 and TRBJ2-5; 9 bases match TRBD1. Germline V gene sequence: CDR1 MGHRA, CDR2 YSYEKL. V lost 3 bases, J lost 2 bases, and 7 bases stayed unmatched. CDR3 length: 16 residues. This CDR3 is CASSQARGQGQETQYF. The CDR3 DNA reads TGCGCCAGCAGCCAGGCCCGAGGACAGGGGCAAGAGACCCAGTACTTC.

The V and J genes are TRBV5-1 and TRBJ2-3, with D maybe TRBD2 (5 bases). Germline V lookup: CDR1 SGHRS, CDR2 YFSETQ. The CDR3 extends over 14 amino acids. Between the trimmed V and J ends, which lost 2 bases and 2 bases, there was a span of 9 bases. For the CDR3, the DNA is TGCGCCAGCAGCTTTACTAGACCCACAGATACGCAGTATTTT. This codes for CASSFTRPTDTQYF.

The rearrangement uses TRBV9 and TRBJ1-3, with a possible D match to TRBD1 (5 bases). Germline V gene lookup returns CDR1 SGDLS and CDR2 YYNGEE. V was clipped by 0 bases and J by 0 bases, with 10 bases between them. This CDR3 is 16 amino acids long. The CDR3 is CASSVGRTPSGNTIYF. Here the CDR3 DNA reads TGTGCCAGCAGCGTAGGACGGACACCCTCTGGAAACACCATATATTTT.

This clone was recorded a few times. The CDR3: CASSPDEGGVSEKLFF. As DNA, the CDR3 is TGTGCCAGCAGCCCCGATGAGGGGGGAGTATCTGAAAAACTGTTTTTT. The chain is built from TRBV5-4 and TRBJ1-4; a weak D match, TRBD1 (6 bases). The CDR3 is 16 residues long. Germline V gene sequence: CDR1 SGHNT, CDR2 YYREEE (reference sequence). Trimming removed 4 bases at V and 7 bases at J, with 20 bases between.

The CDR3 sequence: CASSLGASYEQYF. CDR3 DNA: TGTGCCAGCAGCCTGGGGGCTTCCTACGAGCAGTACTTC. The genes are TRBV7-2 and TRBJ2-7, with D maybe TRBD1 (6 bases). Per germline, CDR1 SGHTA and CDR2 FQGNSA. The CDR3 runs to 13 residues. Between the trimmed V and J ends, which lost 5 bases and 1 base, there was a span of 9 bases.

Concerning this clone: Other DNA variants within this sample encode the same CDR3. The chain is built from TRBV29-1 and TRBJ2-3, with D uncertain. Germline CDR1 SQVTM, CDR2 ANQGSEA. V dropped 4 bases and J dropped 0 bases, with 8 bases sitting between them. This CDR3 comprises 13 residues. The CDR3 here is CSVGSGSTDTQYF. The CDR3 nucleotides are TGCAGCGTTGGGTCGGGTAGCACAGATACGCAGTATTTT.

The rearrangement links TRBV18 to TRBJ2-5, with D uncertain. CDR1 and CDR2 from the germline V gene are KGHSH and LQKENI. This CDR3 spans 11 amino acids. Trimming stripped 5 bases from V and 6 bases from J, with 7 bases between. DNA of the CDR3: TGTGCCAGCTCAAAAGAAAAGACCCAGTACTTC. It is translated as CASSKEKTQYF.

The table lists this clone with a count of one. V gene TRBV28 combines with J gene TRBJ2-1, with a weak D call TRBD1 (6 bases). V was trimmed by 3 bases and J by 6 bases, leaving 18 bases between them. The CDR3 has 16 residues. Germline CDR1 reads MDHEN; CDR2 reads SYDVKM. The CDR3 reads CASSFSTTGRRNEQFF. The DNA of the CDR3 is TGTGCCAGCAGTTTTTCGACGACAGGCCGGCGCAATGAGCAGTTCTTC.

This chain joins TRBV7-2 and TRBJ2-3, with 10 bases that match TRBD2. Germline CDR1 reads SGHTA; CDR2 reads FQGNSA. V was clipped by 5 bases and J by 3 bases; unmatched bases: 11. The CDR3 has 17 amino acids. Written as DNA, the CDR3 is TGTGCCAGCAGCCCACAACTAGCGGGGCGTTTTACAGATACGCAGTATTTT. Translating it yields CASSPQLAGRFTDTQYF.

This clone showed up just a few times. This sequence joins TRBV4-2 and TRBJ2-3; 10 bases are shared with TRBD2. Germline V CDR1 and CDR2: LGHNA, YNFKEQ. This CDR3 has 16 residues. J lost 6 bases, V lost 1 base, and 7 bases had no gene match. In nucleotides, the CDR3 is TGTGCCAGCAGCCAAGCTCTAGCGGGGGCCCGGGATACGCAGTATTTT. This codes for CASSQALAGARDTQYF.

This chain joins TRBV5-1 and TRBJ2-2; 7 positions agree with TRBD2. The CDR3 contains 18 residues. Per germline, CDR1 SGHRS and CDR2 YFSETQ. Trimming at V came to 1 base and at J to 4 bases, leaving 13 bases not matched to a gene. The CDR3 sequence: CASSLKFGVSGGTGELFF. In nucleotides, the CDR3 is TGCGCCAGCAGCTTGAAGTTTGGGGTTTCGGGGGGCACCGGGGAGCTGTTTTTT.

The chain is built from TRBV15 and TRBJ1-2, with D perhaps matching TRBD1 (6 bases). With 1 base removed from V and 4 bases from J, the gap between germline ends came to 16 bases. Germline CDR1 LNHNV, CDR2 YYDKDF (reference sequence). This CDR3 has 16 amino acids. The CDR3 bases are TGTGCCACCAGCAGAGTTGGACAGAGCCCTCTCTATGGCTACACCTTC. Protein product: CATSRVGQSPLYGYTF.

The chain carries TRBV5-1 and TRBJ2-1; D is possibly TRBD1 or TRBD2 (5 bases each). The CDR3 has 15 residues. CDR1 and CDR2 (germline): SGHRS, YFSETQ. Trimming took off 4 bases at V and 2 bases at J, with 13 bases between the two ends. CDR3 region: CASSLTEGTYNEQFF. CDR3 sequence (DNA): TGCGCCAGCAGCCTCACAGAGGGGACCTACAATGAGCAGTTCTTC.

The V and J genes are TRBV4-2 and TRBJ2-3, with a possible D match to TRBD2 (5 bases). V lost 0 bases to trimming and J lost 8 bases, with 24 bases between them. This CDR3 is 18 amino acids long. Germline V CDR1 and CDR2: LGHNA, YNFKEQ. This CDR3 is CASSQDRRAGGIIGTQYF. The CDR3 bases are TGTGCCAGCAGCCAAGATCGACGGGCAGGAGGAATCATAGGTACGCAGTATTTT.

The chain carries TRBV27 and TRBJ1-5, with D possibly TRBD1 on 6 matching bases. V was pared by 6 bases and J by 4 bases, with 13 bases between. The CDR3 is 14 amino acids. In germline, CDR1 is MNHEY, CDR2 SMNVEV (reference sequence). The CDR3 sequence is CASSRTDSNQPQHF. CDR3 sequence (DNA): TGTGCCAGCAGCCGGACGGACAGTAATCAGCCCCAGCATTTT.

The V and J genes are TRBV11-3 and TRBJ1-3; D ambiguous. Germline V lookup: CDR1 SGHNT, CDR2 YENEEA. This CDR3 has 13 residues. V was cut by 2 bases and J by 4 bases, with 6 bases left in between. CDR3 in amino acids: CASSLQGGNTIYF. The CDR3 DNA is TGTGCCAGCAGCTTACAAGGGGGAAACACCATATATTTT.

Only one count was recorded for this clone. The J gene is TRBJ2-7, the V gene TRBV27; the D is unclear. The CDR3 spans 10 residues. V shed 3 bases and J shed 5 bases, with 2 bases lying between them. Germline V gene data show CDR1 as MNHEY and CDR2 as SMNVEV (reference sequence). Written as DNA, the CDR3 is TGTGCCAGCAGTTTGAACGAGCAGTACGTC. It translates to CASSLNEQYV.

This chain connects TRBV19 to TRBJ1-4; D not certain. Germline V gene lookup returns CDR1 LNHDA and CDR2 SQIVND (reference sequence). V gave up 6 bases and J gave up 2 bases, with 16 bases separating them. This CDR3 comprises 16 residues. The CDR3: CASSTGSLATNEKLFF. In nucleotides, the CDR3 is TGTGCCAGTAGCACCGGGTCCTTGGCCACTAATGAAAAACTGTTTTTT.

Comment on this clone: Compared with germline, one end of the junction differs, possibly owing to a read error. The V and J genes are TRBV6-6 and TRBJ1-1, with D maybe TRBD1 (5 bases). The CDR3 spans 14 residues. Germline V gene data show CDR1 as MNHNY and CDR2 as SVGAGI (reference sequence). The CDR3 protein is CASSYSEGTSEAFF. Written as DNA, the CDR3 is TGTGCCAGCAGCTACTCCGAGGGGACGTCTGAAGCTTTCTTT.

In its sample, this clone was seen once. V gene TRBV11-3 combines with J gene TRBJ2-5; D gene ambiguous. V was shortened by 5 bases and J by 0 bases, with 10 bases between the two germline ends. Germline assignment: CDR1 SGHNT and CDR2 YENEEA. This CDR3 is built from 14 residues. CDR3 DNA: TGTGCCAGCAGCCACGGCGGCGACCAAGAGACCCAGTACTTC. Translated, it gives CASSHGGDQETQYF.

The chain is built from TRBV27 and TRBJ1-2, with 10 positions matching TRBD1. Germline-derived CDR1 and CDR2 are MNHEY and SMNVEV (reference sequence). The junction had 12 bases not matched to a gene; V was cut back by 7 bases and J by 4 bases. CDR3 size: 16 residues. CDR3 amino acids: CASTNLGQGVGYGYTF. The CDR3 nucleotides are TGTGCCAGCACTAATCTTGGACAGGGGGTAGGCTATGGCTACACCTTC.

The V gene is TRBV7-2, the J gene TRBJ2-2, with TRBD2 matching over 11 bases. V shed 5 bases and J 3 bases; nucleotides not matched to a gene: 8. The CDR3 length is 17 residues. Germline loops: CDR1 SGHTA, CDR2 FQGNSA. The CDR3, as DNA: TGTGCCAGCAGCCTTAGCGGGGGGGCCTTATACACCGGGGAGCTGTTTTTT. It is translated as CASSLSGGALYTGELFF. Using reference TRBV7-2 and TRBJ2-2 for the parts outside the CDR3, the full variable domain is GAGVSQSPSNKVTEKGKDVELRCDPISGHTALYWYRQSLGQGLEFLIYFQGNSAPDKSGLPSDRFSAERTGGSVSTLTIQRTQQEDSAVYLCASSLSGGALYTGELFFGEGSRLTVL.

The table lists this clone with a few counts. The gene calls are TRBV18 and TRBJ1-5, with TRBD1 as a possible D gene (6 bases). V lost 1 base and J 5 bases, leaving 12 bases between the germline ends. This CDR3 is built from 15 residues. Germline V gene lookup returns CDR1 KGHSH and CDR2 LQKENI. CDR3 nucleotide sequence: TGTGCCAGCTCACCACTCGGGGGGCTGGATCAGCCCCAGCATTTT. Its translation is CASSPLGGLDQPQHF.

The rearrangement uses TRBV6-6 and TRBJ2-3, with TRBD1 as a possible D gene (6 bases). Germline CDR1 and CDR2: MNHNY and SVGAGI (reference sequence). The CDR3 consists of 15 residues. Trimming stripped 2 bases from V and 2 bases from J, with 11 bases between. This CDR3 reads CASSYTGPVTDTQYF. The CDR3 DNA reads as TGTGCCAGCAGTTACACAGGGCCAGTCACAGATACGCAGTATTTT.

The CDR3 DNA sequence: TGTGCTAGTGGTTTGTGGGCCGTTTATGGCTACACCTTC. It encodes CASGLWAVYGYTF. The chain recombines TRBV12-5 with TRBJ1-2; D is ambiguous. The CDR3 is 13 amino acids. V dropped 2 bases and J dropped 5 bases, with 9 bases sitting between them. Germline V CDR1 and CDR2: LGHNT, FRNRAP.

V gene TRBV27 combines with J gene TRBJ2-3, with 8 bases that match TRBD2. The length of the CDR3 is 18 residues. The V and J ends lost 5 bases and 1 base, in that order; junction bases with no gene match: 14. The germline gives CDR1 MNHEY, CDR2 SMNVEV (reference sequence). In DNA form, the CDR3 reads TGTGCCAGCAGTCCCACTAGCGGAGGGCTTGGTGGCACAGATACGCAGTATTTT. Residues: CASSPTSGGLGGTDTQYF.

This clone was counted once. This chain joins TRBV7-3 and TRBJ2-3; D is uncertain. This CDR3 is 16 amino acids long. The germline V gene has CDR1 SGHTA and CDR2 FQGTGA. V lost 2 bases to trimming and J lost 0 bases, with 12 bases between them. CDR3 sequence (DNA): TGTGCCAGCAGCTTATTCGGCTCCGTTAGCACAGATACGCAGTATTTT. Its protein is CASSLFGSVSTDTQYF.